The 28 T cell receptor beta chains listed next were all sequenced from one sample in a study of T cell responses to AZD1222 COVID-19 vaccine. The repertoire was sequenced with immunoSEQ multiplex PCR; TCRdb's copy has only in-frame clones and lacks some. The data show some 200,000 clones, 90% to 95% seen once. The specimen comprised peripheral blood, sampled 28 days after the second AZD1222 dose. The receptors here all came from an adult who received the AZD1222 COVID-19 vaccine.

The V call is TRBV14, the J call TRBJ1-1; possible D gene TRBD1, 5 bases. The germline CDR1 and CDR2 sequences are SGHDN and FVKESK. Trimming pared 1 base from V and 5 bases from J, leaving 8 bases between. This CDR3 is 13 amino acids long. CDR3 nucleotide sequence: TGTGCCAGCAGCCAAGTGTGGGGGACTGAAGCTTTCTTT. It specifies CASSQVWGTEAFF. Drawing the rest from reference TRBV14 and TRBJ1-1, the complete variable domain is EAGVTQFPSHSVIEKGQTVTLRCDPISGHDNLYWYRRVMGKEIKFLLHFVKESKQDESGMPNNRFLAERTGGTYSTLKVQPAELEDSGVYFCASSQVWGTEAFFGQGTRLTVV.

The genes are TRBV6-6 and TRBJ2-1; D call uncertain. The germline CDR1 and CDR2 sequences are MNHNY and SVGAGI (reference sequence). CDR3 length: 16 residues. V was shortened by 1 base and J by 0 bases, with 10 bases between the two germline ends. The CDR3 here is CASSYLGDHSYNEQFF. As DNA, the CDR3 is TGTGCCAGCAGTTACTTGGGCGACCACTCCTACAATGAGCAGTTCTTC.

The rearrangement joins TRBV28 to TRBJ2-3; a weak D match, TRBD1 (6 bases). The CDR3 contains 14 residues. Germline V gene sequence: CDR1 MDHEN, CDR2 SYDVKM. Trimming took 6 bases from V and 2 from J, leaving 12 bases between them. Here the CDR3 reads CASSYTGITDTQYF. As DNA, the CDR3 is TGTGCCAGCAGCTATACAGGGATCACAGATACGCAGTATTTT. Full variable domain (outside the CDR3, taken from reference TRBV28 and TRBJ2-3): DVKVTQSSRYLVKRTGEKVFLECVQDMDHENMFWYRQDPGLGLRLIYFSYDVKMKEKGDIPEGYSVSREKKERFSLILESASTNQTSMYLCASSYTGITDTQYFGPGTRLTVL.

This clone occurred a few times. The J gene is TRBJ2-7, the V gene TRBV24-1; 9 nucleotides align to TRBD1. The CDR3 sequence is 15 residues long. J was trimmed by 5 bases and V by 2 bases; bases with no gene match: 6. Germline V lookup: CDR1 KGHDR, CDR2 SFDVKD. CDR3 in DNA: TGTGCCACCAGTGATTACGGGACAGGGAATGACGAGCAGTACTTC. Residues: CATSDYGTGNDEQYF.

This chain connects TRBV5-5 to TRBJ2-3; TRBD2 agrees at 11 bases. After removal of 1 base from V and 3 bases from J, the junction contained 1 base not matched to a gene. This CDR3 has 15 amino acids. In germline, CDR1 is SGHKS, CDR2 YYEKEE (reference sequence). The CDR3 here is CASSLSSGRTDTQYF. CDR3 nucleotide sequence: TGTGCCAGCAGCTTGTCTAGCGGGAGGACAGATACGCAGTATTTT.

V usage is TRBV20-1 and J usage is TRBJ1-1; no firm D call. Germline CDR1 DFQATT, CDR2 SNEGSKA (reference sequence). V was pared by 3 bases and J by 8 bases, with 10 bases between. The CDR3 sequence is 11 residues long. In DNA, the CDR3 is TGCAGTGCTAGGGCCCTGGGGGAAGCTTTCTTT. It specifies CSARALGEAFF.

The chain recombines TRBV6-4 with TRBJ1-2; D may be TRBD1 (6 bases). The CDR3 sequence is 15 residues long. Trimming left V 6 bases short and J 4 bases short, with 18 bases between. Germline V gives CDR1 MRHNA, CDR2 SNTAGT. The CDR3 protein is CASRPGVGGGYGYTF. The CDR3, as DNA: TGTGCCAGCAGGCCTGGAGTAGGGGGGGGCTATGGCTACACCTTC.

This clone was detected only once. The chain joins TRBV29-1 to TRBJ1-1; maybe TRBD1 (5 bases). CDR3 length equals 12 residues. V lost 5 bases, J lost 4 bases, and 11 bases lay in between. CDR1 and CDR2 from the germline V gene are SQVTM and ANQGSEA. The CDR3, as DNA: TGCAGCGTTAAGGGGTTTGCCACTGAAGCTTTCTTT. It is translated as CSVKGFATEAFF.

The CDR3 DNA reads as TGTGCCAGCACCTACTTACTAGCGGGGGCGGCCGGGGAGCTGTTTTTT. This encodes CASTYLLAGAAGELFF. The chain is built from TRBV7-3 and TRBJ2-2, with 11 bases lining up with TRBD2. This CDR3 comprises 16 residues. Germline CDR1 SGHTA, CDR2 FQGTGA. The J segment lost 6 bases and the V segment lost 7 bases, leaving 10 bases of the junction unmatched.

This chain links TRBV7-9 with TRBJ1-1; D gene unclear. V lost 5 bases to trimming and J lost 8 bases, with 9 bases between them. Germline CDR1 reads SEHNR; CDR2 reads FQNEAQ (reference sequence). The CDR3 is made up of 11 amino acids. CDR3 protein: CASSVGREAFF. Here the CDR3 DNA reads TGTGCCAGCAGCGTCGGGAGAGAAGCTTTCTTT.

V is TRBV9 and J is TRBJ2-7, with 11 nucleotides matching TRBD2. CDR1 SGDLS and CDR2 YYNGEE come from the germline V gene. The CDR3 is 16 residues long. With V trimmed by 3 bases and J by 5 bases, 10 bases remained unmatched. The CDR3 DNA reads TGTGCCAGCAGCGCTTTTAGCGGGAGGGCCCGGGACGAGCAGTACTTC. Its protein product is CASSAFSGRARDEQYF.

The V call is TRBV27, the J call TRBJ2-5; possibly TRBD1 for D (6 bases). This CDR3 has 14 amino acids. Germline CDR1 MNHEY, CDR2 SMNVEV (reference sequence). V lost 6 bases, J lost 0 bases, and 11 bases lay in between. DNA of the CDR3: TGTGCCAGCAGAACACAGGGACACCAAGAGACCCAGTACTTC. Residues: CASRTQGHQETQYF.

V and J are TRBV7-3 and TRBJ2-1, with D possibly matching TRBD1 (5 bases). V was trimmed by 1 base and J by 9 bases, leaving 7 bases between them. This CDR3 spans 12 amino acids. Germline CDR1 reads SGHTA; CDR2 reads FQGTGA. DNA of the CDR3: TGTGCCAGCAGCTTAAATCAGGGTGAGCAGTTCTTC. Translating it yields CASSLNQGEQFF.

This clone is a singleton in its sample. The junction does not match germline at one end; this may be a read error. This chain connects TRBV2 to TRBJ2-1, with 10 bases aligning to TRBD2. The CDR3 runs to 16 residues. Germline V CDR1 and CDR2: SNHLY, FYNNEI. CDR3 in DNA: TGTGCCAGCAGCCCAGCGGGAGGGCCCCTGTACAGTGAGCAGTTCTTC. This sequence encodes CASSPAGGPLYSEQFF.

V is TRBV7-2 and J is TRBJ2-5; the match to TRBD2 covers 9 bases. CDR1 is SGHTA, CDR2 FQGNSA, per germline. J gave up 3 bases and V 5 bases, and 10 bases lay outside the gene matches. There are 16 residues in the CDR3. For the CDR3, the DNA is TGTGCCAGCAGCCCCCGAACTGGCGGGAGGGAAGAGACCCAGTACTTC. Protein sequence: CASSPRTGGREETQYF.

The rearrangement links TRBV30 to TRBJ2-5; D unresolved. V was clipped by 3 bases and J by 1 base, with 9 bases between them. In germline, CDR1 is GTSNPN, CDR2 SVGIG (reference sequence). The CDR3 is made up of 13 amino acids. The CDR3 reads CAWRPGRQETQYF. In nucleotides, the CDR3 is TGTGCCTGGAGGCCCGGGCGCCAAGAGACCCAGTACTTC.

The gene calls are TRBV5-1 and TRBJ2-7; a possible D gene is TRBD1 (5 bases). CDR1 SGHRS and CDR2 YFSETQ come from the germline V gene. V lost 0 bases and J lost 2, with 9 bases in between. This CDR3 is built from 14 residues. The CDR3 is CASSLGQGPYEQYF. The CDR3 DNA reads TGCGCCAGCAGCTTGGGGCAGGGCCCCTACGAGCAGTACTTC.

The chain carries TRBV7-2 and TRBJ2-1, with TRBD2 matching over 8 bases. J lost 5 bases, V lost 2 bases, and 8 bases had no gene match. This CDR3 spans 16 amino acids. Germline-derived CDR1 and CDR2 are SGHTA and FQGNSA. This CDR3 reads CASSLPSSGLHNEQFF. CDR3 nucleotide sequence: TGTGCCAGCAGCTTACCGTCTAGCGGGCTACACAATGAGCAGTTCTTC.

V gene TRBV28 combines with J gene TRBJ1-5, with D maybe TRBD1 (6 bases). The germline V and J ends were trimmed by 6 bases and 4 bases, with 16 bases remaining between them. Per the germline V gene, CDR1 is MDHEN and CDR2 is SYDVKM. CDR3 length equals 15 residues. The CDR3 nucleotides are TGTGCCAGCAGACCAGGGACATTGGTTAATCAGCCCCAGCATTTT. This gives the protein CASRPGTLVNQPQHF.

The rearrangement uses TRBV28 and TRBJ2-4, with 12 bases identical to TRBD2. Looked up from germline, CDR1 is MDHEN and CDR2 is SYDVKM. There are 17 residues in the CDR3. V trimming: 7 bases; J trimming: 0 bases; junction bases outside the gene matches: 7. DNA for the CDR3: TGTGCCAGCACGACTAGCGGGAGTAACCCAGCCAAAAACATTCAGTACTTC. As protein: CASTTSGSNPAKNIQYF. The full variable domain, completed using reference TRBV28 and TRBJ2-4, is DVKVTQSSRYLVKRTGEKVFLECVQDMDHENMFWYRQDPGLGLRLIYFSYDVKMKEKGDIPEGYSVSREKKERFSLILESASTNQTSMYLCASTTSGSNPAKNIQYFGAGTRLSVL.

The chain employs TRBV6-5 and TRBJ1-5; D may be TRBD1 (6 bases). Trimming pared 6 bases from V and 9 bases from J, leaving 15 bases between. Germline V lookup: CDR1 MNHEY, CDR2 SVGAGI. The CDR3 is made up of 13 amino acids. The CDR3 loop is CASRPGQSGPQHF. In DNA, the CDR3 is TGTGCCAGCAGACCCGGACAGTCTGGGCCCCAGCATTTT.

The chain joins TRBV9 to TRBJ2-1; 11 nucleotides align to TRBD2. The V gene's germline CDR1 is SGDLS and CDR2 YYNGEE. Trimming removed 0 bases from V and 12 bases from J; junction bases left unmatched: 8. The CDR3 has 15 amino acids. CDR3 amino acids: CASSVEGTSGLGQFF. CDR3 coding DNA: TGTGCCAGCAGCGTAGAGGGGACTAGCGGTCTTGGGCAGTTCTTC.

The chain employs TRBV7-3 and TRBJ1-1; D is ambiguous. This CDR3 is built from 15 residues. V was shortened by 3 bases and J by 0 bases, with 11 bases between the two germline ends. CDR1 is SGHTA and CDR2 is FQGTGA in the germline V gene. In DNA form, the CDR3 reads TGTGCCAGCAGCTTGGCCGGGATACTGAACACTGAAGCTTTCTTT. It encodes CASSLAGILNTEAFF.

The chain carries TRBV7-3 and TRBJ2-3; TRBD1 matches at 8 bases. Germline V gene sequence: CDR1 SGHTA, CDR2 FQGTGA. Germline trimming cut 3 bases from V and 2 bases from J; bases unmatched to any gene: 7. CDR3 length: 16 residues. The CDR3 reads CASSFGQGQHTDTQYF. The CDR3 nucleotides are TGTGCCAGCAGCTTTGGACAGGGACAGCACACAGATACGCAGTATTTT.

This clone was found once. This chain uses TRBV2 with TRBJ1-2; possibly TRBD1 for D (6 bases). This CDR3 has 14 residues. V dropped 3 bases and J dropped 7 bases, with 15 bases sitting between them. Germline V gene sequence: CDR1 SNHLY, CDR2 FYNNEI. The CDR3 DNA sequence: TGTGCCAGCAGTGATAATCGGGGGGCTGGTGGCTACACCTTC. Protein: CASSDNRGAGGYTF.

The chain links TRBV5-1 to TRBJ2-1; D possibly corresponds to TRBD2 (6 bases). The CDR3 has 14 amino acids. Germline V gene lookup returns CDR1 SGHRS and CDR2 YFSETQ. Trimming removed 4 bases at V and 6 bases at J, with 14 bases between. CDR3 in amino acids: CASSMDRGGNEQFF. The CDR3 DNA sequence: TGCGCCAGCAGCATGGACCGGGGAGGCAATGAGCAGTTCTTC.

This rearrangement joins TRBV20-1 to TRBJ2-7, with TRBD2 matching 11 bases. The V segment lost 3 bases and the J segment 0 bases; nucleotides outside the gene matches: 13. Germline V gives CDR1 DFQATT, CDR2 SNEGSKA (reference sequence). The CDR3 spans 18 residues. The DNA for the CDR3 is TGCAGTGCTAGTAGGGCTAGCGGGAGGCCCCGGAGCTCCTACGAGCAGTACTTC. Amino acid sequence: CSASRASGRPRSSYEQYF.

This sequence joins TRBV3-1 (or the pseudogene TRBV3-2) and TRBJ2-5; no clear D gene. The CDR3 covers 12 residues. The V gene lost 1 base and the J gene lost 4 bases, with 4 bases spanning the gap. Germline CDR1 is LGHDT and CDR2 is YNNKEL (reference sequence). The CDR3 reads CASSQVRETQYF. The DNA of the CDR3 is TGTGCCAGCAGCCAAGTACGAGAGACCCAGTACTTC.